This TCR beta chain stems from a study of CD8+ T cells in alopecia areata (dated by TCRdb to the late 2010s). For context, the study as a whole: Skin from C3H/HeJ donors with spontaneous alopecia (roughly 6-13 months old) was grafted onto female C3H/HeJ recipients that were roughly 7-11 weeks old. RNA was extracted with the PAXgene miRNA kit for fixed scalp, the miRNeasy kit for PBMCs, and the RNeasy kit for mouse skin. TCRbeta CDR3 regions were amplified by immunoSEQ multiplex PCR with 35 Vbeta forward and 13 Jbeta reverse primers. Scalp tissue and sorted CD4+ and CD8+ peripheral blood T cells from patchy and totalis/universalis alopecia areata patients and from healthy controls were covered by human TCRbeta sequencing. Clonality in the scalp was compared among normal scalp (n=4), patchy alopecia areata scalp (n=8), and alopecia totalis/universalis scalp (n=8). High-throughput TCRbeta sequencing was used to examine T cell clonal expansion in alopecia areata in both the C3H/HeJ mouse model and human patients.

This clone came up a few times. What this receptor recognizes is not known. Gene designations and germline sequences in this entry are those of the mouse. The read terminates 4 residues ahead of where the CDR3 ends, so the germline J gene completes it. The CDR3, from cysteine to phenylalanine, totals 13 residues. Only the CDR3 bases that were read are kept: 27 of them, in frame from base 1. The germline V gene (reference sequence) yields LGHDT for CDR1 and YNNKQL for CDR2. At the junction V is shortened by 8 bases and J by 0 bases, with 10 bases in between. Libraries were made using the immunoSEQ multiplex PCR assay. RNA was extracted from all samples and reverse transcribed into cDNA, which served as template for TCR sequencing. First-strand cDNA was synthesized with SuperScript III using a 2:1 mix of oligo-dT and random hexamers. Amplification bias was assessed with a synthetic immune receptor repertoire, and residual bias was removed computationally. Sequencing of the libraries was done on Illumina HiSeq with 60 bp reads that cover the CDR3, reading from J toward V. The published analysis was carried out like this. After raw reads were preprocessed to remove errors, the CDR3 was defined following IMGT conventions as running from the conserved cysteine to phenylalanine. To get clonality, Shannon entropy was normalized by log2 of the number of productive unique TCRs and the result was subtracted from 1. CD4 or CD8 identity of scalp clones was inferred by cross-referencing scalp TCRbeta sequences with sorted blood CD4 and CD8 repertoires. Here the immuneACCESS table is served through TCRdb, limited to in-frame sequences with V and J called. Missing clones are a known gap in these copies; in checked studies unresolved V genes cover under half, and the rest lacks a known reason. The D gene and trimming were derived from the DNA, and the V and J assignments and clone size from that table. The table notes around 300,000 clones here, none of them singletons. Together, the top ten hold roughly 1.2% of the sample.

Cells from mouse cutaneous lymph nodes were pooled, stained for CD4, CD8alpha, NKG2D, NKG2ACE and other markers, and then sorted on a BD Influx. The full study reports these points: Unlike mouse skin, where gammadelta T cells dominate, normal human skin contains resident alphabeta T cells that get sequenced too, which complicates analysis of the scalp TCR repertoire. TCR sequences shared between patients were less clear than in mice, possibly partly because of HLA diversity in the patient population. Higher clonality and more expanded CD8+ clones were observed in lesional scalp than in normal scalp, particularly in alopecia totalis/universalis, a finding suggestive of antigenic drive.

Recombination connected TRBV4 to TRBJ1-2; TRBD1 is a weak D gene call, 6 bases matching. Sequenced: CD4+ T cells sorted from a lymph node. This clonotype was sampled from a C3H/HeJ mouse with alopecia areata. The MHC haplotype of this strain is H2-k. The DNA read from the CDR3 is TGTGCCAGCCGGGACACTGCAAACTCC. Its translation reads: CASRDTANS. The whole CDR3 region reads CASRDTANSDYTF.